The clone carrying this T cell receptor (beta chain) was counted only a few times. Its antigen is currently unknown. The data are from a study of beta chain features in type 1 diabetes. Turning to the study itself: Regarding age, gender and cell yields, patients proved similar to healthy donors. Regarding the study as a whole: A possible short-template PCR bias applies equally to patients and controls. Shorter TCRB CDR3s, moderately but significantly so, were found in Type 1 diabetes patients in all four CD4+ subsets. Across patients, naive, central memory and Treg TCRB repertoires exhibited apparently greater similarity than was observed across healthy donors.

CD45RO/CCR7/CD25/CD127/CD95/CD27 sorting isolated CD4+ naive, central memory, regulatory and stem cell-like memory cells. Sequencing targeted expressed TCRB transcripts, as all isolated RNA had been reverse transcribed. Libraries were prepared by immunoSEQ multiplex PCR; TCRdb keeps only in-frame clonotypes and omits some of them. The sample lists approximately 170,000 clones, 6.5% to 8.5% occurring once. V shed 6 bases and J 6 bases; nucleotides not matched to a gene: 8. Germline assignment: CDR1 SNHLY and CDR2 FYNNEI. CDR3 size: 13 residues. This TCR was recovered from a man in his late teens or twenties with type 1 diabetes. Sequencing input: central memory CD4+ T cells from blood. The chain uses TRBV2 and TRBJ2-7; 7 bases are a match to TRBD1. CDR3 sequence (DNA): TGTGCCAGCAGGCTTACAGGGGCTAGCGAGCAGTACTTC. As protein: CASRLTGASEQYF.